The 23 T cell receptor beta chains below were found in one sample sequenced in a study of response to subunit inactivated influenza vaccine. Each CDR3 protein gets one entry after TCRdb re-called the RT-PCR reads with MiXCR. This table has approximately 530,000 distinct CDR3 sequences, less than 10% appearing once. The sequences come from PBMCs from blood, collected roughly 24 months after vaccination. The receptor set was obtained from a man between 45 and 75 years old who received an inactivated influenza vaccine.

In this sample, this clonotype turned up many times. The rearrangement links TRBV20-1 to TRBJ2-1; TRBD2 is a possible D gene (5 bases). Germline CDR1 and CDR2: DFQATT and SNEGSKA (reference sequence). The CDR3 sequence is 12 residues long. V was cut by 3 bases and J by 9 bases, with 12 bases left in between. The CDR3 sequence is CSARASLREQFF. CDR3 DNA sequence: TGCAGTGCTAGGGCTAGCCTCCGTGAGCAGTTCTTC.

This clonotype was detected many times. The V call is TRBV20-1, the J call TRBJ2-1; D not resolved. Trimming took 3 bases from V and 7 from J, leaving 16 bases between them. The CDR3 is 14 residues long. CDR1 is DFQATT and CDR2 is SNEGSKA in the germline V gene (reference sequence). In nucleotides, the CDR3 is TGCAGTGCTAGCCTGGGCCCTCCCCCGAATGAGCAGTTCTTC. Translated, it gives CSASLGPPPNEQFF.

This clonotype has at least ten counts. The V and J genes are TRBV12-3 or TRBV12-4 and TRBJ1-3; tentatively, D is TRBD1 (6 bases). This CDR3 has 15 residues. V shed 7 bases and J shed 0 bases, with 13 bases lying between them. CDR3 sequence reads: CASTPGHFSGNTIYF. The CDR3 region has the DNA TGTGCCAGCACCCCGGGACACTTCTCTGGAAACACCATATATTTT.

This clonotype has more than one count but fewer than ten. CDR3 amino acids: CASSGQRAEGANYGYTF. For the CDR3, the DNA is TGTGCCAGCAGCGGCCAGAGGGCAGAAGGAGCTAACTATGGCTACACCTTC. The V and J genes are TRBV9 and TRBJ1-2, with D uncertain. V lost 3 bases and J 0 bases, leaving 18 bases between the germline ends. Germline V gene lookup returns CDR1 SGDLS and CDR2 YYNGEE. The CDR3 contains 17 residues.

There are many counts of this clonotype. The chain employs TRBV6-5 and TRBJ2-3, with 10 bases fitting TRBD1. There are 17 residues in the CDR3. CDR1 and CDR2 from the germline V gene are MNHEY and SVGAGI. V lost 4 bases to trimming and J lost 5 bases; unmatched junction nucleotides: 12. The CDR3 protein is CASSSLDRGQEGDTQYF. The CDR3 DNA reads as TGTGCCAGCAGTTCCCTCGACAGGGGGCAGGAGGGAGATACGCAGTATTTT.

This clonotype was seen ten or more times. The V and J genes are TRBV28 and TRBJ2-7; D perhaps matches TRBD1 (5 bases). The CDR3 is 15 residues long. Germline values: CDR1 MDHEN, CDR2 SYDVKM. Trimming removed 1 base from V and 2 bases from J, with 12 bases in between. The CDR3 sequence is CASSLFQGVPYEQYF. The CDR3 region has the DNA TGTGCCAGCAGTTTATTCCAGGGTGTTCCCTACGAGCAGTACTTC.

This clonotype was detected ten times or more. V and J are TRBV11-1 and TRBJ2-1; D is ambiguous. Germline V gives CDR1 SGHAT, CDR2 FQDESV (reference sequence). The CDR3 spans 15 residues. Between the trimmed V and J ends, which lost 6 bases and 2 bases, there was a span of 14 bases. This CDR3 is CASRRQSNPYNEQFF. For the CDR3, the DNA is TGTGCCAGCAGAAGGCAGAGTAACCCCTACAATGAGCAGTTCTTC.

This clonotype was seen a few times. The chain uses TRBV5-1 and TRBJ2-7, with TRBD1 matching 9 bases. The CDR3 is 14 amino acids. The germline gives CDR1 SGHRS, CDR2 YFSETQ. V trimming: 6 bases; J trimming: 3 bases; junction bases outside the gene matches: 7. CDR3 residues: CASTSGTGYYEQYF. CDR3 nucleotides: TGCGCCAGCACTTCAGGGACAGGGTACTACGAGCAGTACTTC.

This clonotype was counted only a few times. The chain recombines TRBV30 with TRBJ1-2; a possible D gene is TRBD1 (5 bases). V was clipped by 3 bases and J by 1 base, with 9 bases between them. From germline, CDR1 is GTSNPN and CDR2 SVGIG (reference sequence). The CDR3 runs 13 residues. The chain's CDR3 is CAWRAQGNYGYTF. CDR3 in DNA: TGTGCCTGGAGAGCCCAGGGTAACTATGGCTACACCTTC.

This clonotype has only a few counts. The V and J genes are TRBV6-1 and TRBJ2-7; D possibly corresponds to TRBD2 (6 bases). V gave up 3 bases and J gave up 12 bases, with 15 bases separating them. The CDR3 contains 12 residues. CDR1 is MNHNS and CDR2 is SASEGT in the germline V gene. CDR3 nucleotide sequence: TGTGCCAGCAGTGAGGGAGGTCAACGGGGGTACTTC. Translated, it gives CASSEGGQRGYF.

This clonotype showed up many times. The genes are TRBV5-1 and TRBJ2-2; 9 bases agree with TRBD1. V gave up 4 bases and J gave up 2 bases; unmatched junction bases: 6. This CDR3 is built from 16 residues. Germline assignment: CDR1 SGHRS and CDR2 YFSETQ. CDR3 protein: CASSAMGQGNTGELFF. The CDR3, as DNA: TGCGCCAGCAGCGCGATGGGACAGGGCAACACCGGGGAGCTGTTTTTT.

The rearrangement joins TRBV29-1 to TRBJ2-1; D not certain. Trimming removed 6 bases from V and 1 base from J, with 10 bases in between. This CDR3 is 13 amino acids long. Germline CDR1 reads SQVTM; CDR2 reads ANQGSEA. In DNA, the CDR3 is TGCAGCGTGGCACCTCGGTCCTACAATGAGCAGTTCTTC. Translated: CSVAPRSYNEQFF.

This chain links TRBV29-1 with TRBJ1-1; 7 nucleotides agree with TRBD1. The CDR3 spans 11 residues. The V and J ends lost 6 bases and 7 bases, in that order; junction bases with no gene match: 5. From germline, CDR1 is SQVTM and CDR2 ANQGSEA. CDR3 residues: CSVSTGYEAFF. The CDR3 nucleotides are TGCAGCGTCTCGACAGGGTATGAAGCTTTCTTT.

The rearrangement joins TRBV5-1 to TRBJ2-1, with D possibly matching TRBD2 (5 bases). This CDR3 spans 15 amino acids. V lost 4 bases and J lost 10, with 21 bases in between. Germline-derived CDR1 and CDR2 are SGHRS and YFSETQ. CDR3 in DNA: TGCGCCAGCAGCCCCGGCCCGGGAAGGCCGACGGAGCAGTTCTTC. It encodes CASSPGPGRPTEQFF.

The chain is built from TRBV4-1 and TRBJ2-3; D remains ambiguous. V was clipped by 0 bases and J by 2 bases, with 3 bases between them. The germline V gene encodes CDR1 MGHRA and CDR2 YSYEKL. This CDR3 contains 13 residues. The CDR3: CASSQEPTDTQYF. The CDR3 bases are TGCGCCAGCAGCCAAGAACCCACAGATACGCAGTATTTT.

This clonotype showed up just a few times. The chain is built from TRBV20-1 and TRBJ2-1, with D uncertain. Germline V gene sequence: CDR1 DFQATT, CDR2 SNEGSKA (reference sequence). With 4 bases removed from V and 12 bases from J, the gap between germline ends came to 16 bases. This CDR3 region has 12 residues. This CDR3 reads CSATQDSSGQFF. The CDR3 DNA is TGCAGTGCTACCCAAGATTCTTCTGGGCAGTTCTTC.

This clonotype was seen a handful of times. V usage is TRBV20-1 and J usage is TRBJ2-1; 11 nucleotides align to TRBD1. Germline V gene data show CDR1 as DFQATT and CDR2 as SNEGSKA (reference sequence). CDR3 length equals 15 residues. V was clipped by 5 bases and J by 4 bases; unmatched bases: 7. The DNA of the CDR3 is TGCAGTGCTGGCACCGGGACAGGGGGATACAATGAGCAGTTCTTC. Translated: CSAGTGTGGYNEQFF.

V and J are TRBV9 and TRBJ2-1; either TRBD1 or TRBD2 may fit D (8 bases each). Germline V gene sequence: CDR1 SGDLS, CDR2 YYNGEE. The V end lost 0 bases, the J end lost 9 bases, and 25 bases lay between the germline ends. The CDR3 runs 18 residues. DNA for the CDR3: TGTGCCAGCAGCGTAGCAGGGGGCGCAGCGGGAGCCCTGAGTGAGCAGTTCTTC. Amino acid sequence: CASSVAGGAAGALSEQFF.

The rearrangement links TRBV15 to TRBJ2-5; 11 bases fit TRBD2. After removal of 3 bases from V and 6 bases from J, the junction contained 6 bases not matched to a gene. Germline V lookup: CDR1 LNHNV, CDR2 YYDKDF (reference sequence). The CDR3 loop spans 15 amino acids. The CDR3 protein is CATSSSGRARKTQYF. DNA of the CDR3: TGTGCCACCAGCAGTAGCGGGAGGGCCAGGAAGACCCAGTACTTC.

The sample holds many counts of this clonotype. This chain connects TRBV27 to TRBJ2-2, with TRBD2 matching over 7 bases. Germline V gene lookup returns CDR1 MNHEY and CDR2 SMNVEV (reference sequence). V lost 4 bases and J lost 3; bases outside the gene matches: 2. The CDR3 sequence is 14 residues long. The DNA for the CDR3 is TGTGCCAGCAGTTCAGCGGGGTACACCGGGGAGCTGTTTTTT. Protein product: CASSSAGYTGELFF.

The gene calls are TRBV2 and TRBJ2-1, with TRBD2 as a possible D gene (5 bases). Trimming cost V 2 bases and J 4 bases, with 9 bases left between them. Germline CDR1 SNHLY, CDR2 FYNNEI. This CDR3 spans 14 amino acids. In DNA, the CDR3 is TGTGCCAGCAGTGAATGGACGGGGTACAATGAGCAGTTCTTC. It codes for CASSEWTGYNEQFF.

This clonotype was seen ten or more times. The J gene is TRBJ2-7, the V gene TRBV3-1; 10 bases align to TRBD1. Trimming at V came to 3 bases and at J to 6 bases, leaving 8 bases not matched to a gene. The CDR3 has 15 residues. Germline V gene sequence: CDR1 LGHDT, CDR2 YNNKEL (reference sequence). The CDR3 protein is CASSHPGTGASEQYF. The CDR3 DNA is TGTGCCAGCAGCCATCCCGGGACAGGGGCCAGCGAGCAGTACTTC.

This clonotype was counted between two and nine times. The V gene is TRBV24-1, the J gene TRBJ2-3, with D uncertain. The CDR3 spans 12 residues. The ends were cut back, 5 bases at V and 2 bases at J, with 4 bases in the middle. The germline V gene has CDR1 KGHDR and CDR2 SFDVKD. Here the CDR3 reads CATSAVTDTQYF. CDR3 coding DNA: TGTGCCACCAGTGCCGTCACAGATACGCAGTATTTT.